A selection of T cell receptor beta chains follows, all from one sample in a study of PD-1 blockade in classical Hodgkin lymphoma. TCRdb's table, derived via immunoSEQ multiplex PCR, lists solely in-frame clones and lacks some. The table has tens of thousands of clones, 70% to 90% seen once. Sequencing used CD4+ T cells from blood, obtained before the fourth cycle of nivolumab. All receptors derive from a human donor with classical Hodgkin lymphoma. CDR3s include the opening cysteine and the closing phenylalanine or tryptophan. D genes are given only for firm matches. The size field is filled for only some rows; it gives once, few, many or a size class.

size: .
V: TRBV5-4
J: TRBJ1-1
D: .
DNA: TGTGCCAGCAGCTTGGCCGTGAACACTGAAGCTTTCTTT
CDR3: CASSLAVNTEAFF

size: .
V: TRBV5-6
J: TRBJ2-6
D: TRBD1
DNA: TGTGCCAGCAGCTTTCGGGACAGGGTTCGATCTGGGGCCAACGTCCTGACTTTC
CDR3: CASSFRDRVRSGANVLTF

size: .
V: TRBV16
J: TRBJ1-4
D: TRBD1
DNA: TGTGCCAGCAGCCCAGGCCGGGACAGGGAGGTGTTTTTT
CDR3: CASSPGRDREVFF

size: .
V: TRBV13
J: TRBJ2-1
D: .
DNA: TGTGCCAGCAGCCACCTTGGGGGCCTTGGCAATGAGCAGTTCTTC
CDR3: CASSHLGGLGNEQFF

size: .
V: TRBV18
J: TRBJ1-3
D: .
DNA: TGTGCCAGCTCACCACGTCTGCAGAACTCTGGAAACACCATATATTTT
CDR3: CASSPRLQNSGNTIYF

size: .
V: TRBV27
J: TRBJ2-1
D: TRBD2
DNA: TGTGCCAGCAGTTCCCCCCTCAGACTAGCTCCTAATGAGCAGTTCTTC
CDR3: CASSSPLRLAPNEQFF

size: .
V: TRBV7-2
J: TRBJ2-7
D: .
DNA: TGTGCCAGCAGCTCCCCCTTCGGGACTCCTCCTTACGAGCAGTACTTC
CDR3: CASSSPFGTPPYEQYF

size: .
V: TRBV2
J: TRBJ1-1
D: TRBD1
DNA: TGTGCCAGCAGTCACGGACAGGCCCAGAACACTGAAGCTTTCTTT
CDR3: CASSHGQAQNTEAFF

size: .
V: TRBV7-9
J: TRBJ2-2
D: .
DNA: TGTGCCAGCAGCTTGGCAGGCGCCGGGGAGCTGTTTTTT
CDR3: CASSLAGAGELFF

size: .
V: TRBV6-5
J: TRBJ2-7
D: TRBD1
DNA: TGTGCCAGCAGATTGGGGACAGCCCCTCACTACGAGCAGTACTTC
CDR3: CASRLGTAPHYEQYF

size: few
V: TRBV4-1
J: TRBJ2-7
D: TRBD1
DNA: TGCGCCAGCAGCCAAGTAGGACAGGGGCGCTACGAGCAGTACTTC
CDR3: CASSQVGQGRYEQYF

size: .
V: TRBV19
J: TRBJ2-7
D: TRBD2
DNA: TGTGCCAGTAGTATAGGGGGGGGTACCTACGAGCAGTACTTC
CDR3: CASSIGGGTYEQYF

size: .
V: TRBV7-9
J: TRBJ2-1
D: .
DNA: TGTGCCAGCAGCTTCAGGAGCGAGCAGTTCTTC
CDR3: CASSFRSEQFF

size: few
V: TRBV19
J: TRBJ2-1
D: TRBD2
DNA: TGTGCCAGCTTTAGCGGGAGGGTTTTTGATGAGCAGTTCTTC
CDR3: CASFSGRVFDEQFF

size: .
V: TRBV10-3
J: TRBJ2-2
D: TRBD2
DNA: TGTGCCATCAGTGAGTCGGGAAGCGGGAGCACGCCCACCGGGGAGCTGTTTTTT
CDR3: CAISESGSGSTPTGELFF

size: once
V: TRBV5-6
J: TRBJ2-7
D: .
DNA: TGTGCCAGCAGCTTTTCGGGAACCTACGAGCAGTACTTC
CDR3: CASSFSGTYEQYF

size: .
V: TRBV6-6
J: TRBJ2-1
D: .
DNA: TGTGCCAGCACTCGCCCTAGTCCAAGCTCCTACAATGAGCAGTTCTTC
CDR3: CASTRPSPSSYNEQFF